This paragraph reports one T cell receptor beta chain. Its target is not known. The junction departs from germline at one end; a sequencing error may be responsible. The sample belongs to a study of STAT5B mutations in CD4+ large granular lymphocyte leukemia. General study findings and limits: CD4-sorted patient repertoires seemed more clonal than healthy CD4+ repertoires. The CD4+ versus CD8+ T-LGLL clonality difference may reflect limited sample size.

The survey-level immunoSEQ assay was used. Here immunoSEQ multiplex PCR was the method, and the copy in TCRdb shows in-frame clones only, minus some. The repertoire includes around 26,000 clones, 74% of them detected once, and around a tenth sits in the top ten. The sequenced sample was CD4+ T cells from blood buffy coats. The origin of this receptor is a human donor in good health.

This CDR3 is CDQGDSGASVLTF. The CDR3 DNA sequence: TGCGACCAAGGGGATTCTGGGGCCAGCGTCCTGACTTTC. This chain joins TRBV6-5 and TRBJ2-6, with D tentatively TRBD1 (5 bases). The germline gives CDR1 MNHEY, CDR2 SVGAGI. The CDR3 totals 13 residues.